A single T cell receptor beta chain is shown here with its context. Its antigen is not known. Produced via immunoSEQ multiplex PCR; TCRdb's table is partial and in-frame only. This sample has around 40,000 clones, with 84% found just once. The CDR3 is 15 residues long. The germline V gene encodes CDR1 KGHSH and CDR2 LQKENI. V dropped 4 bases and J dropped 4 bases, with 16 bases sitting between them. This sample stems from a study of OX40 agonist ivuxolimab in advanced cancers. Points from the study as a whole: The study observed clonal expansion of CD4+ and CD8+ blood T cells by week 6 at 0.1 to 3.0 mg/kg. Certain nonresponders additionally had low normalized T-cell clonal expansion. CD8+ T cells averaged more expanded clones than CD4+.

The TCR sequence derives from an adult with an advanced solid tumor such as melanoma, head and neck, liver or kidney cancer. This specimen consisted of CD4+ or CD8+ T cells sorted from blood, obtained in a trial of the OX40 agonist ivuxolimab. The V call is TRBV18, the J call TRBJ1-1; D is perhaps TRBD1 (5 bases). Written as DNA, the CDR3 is TGTGCCAGCTCACTCGCAGGGCAGGGAGGCACTGAAGCTTTCTTT. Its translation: CASSLAGQGGTEAFF.